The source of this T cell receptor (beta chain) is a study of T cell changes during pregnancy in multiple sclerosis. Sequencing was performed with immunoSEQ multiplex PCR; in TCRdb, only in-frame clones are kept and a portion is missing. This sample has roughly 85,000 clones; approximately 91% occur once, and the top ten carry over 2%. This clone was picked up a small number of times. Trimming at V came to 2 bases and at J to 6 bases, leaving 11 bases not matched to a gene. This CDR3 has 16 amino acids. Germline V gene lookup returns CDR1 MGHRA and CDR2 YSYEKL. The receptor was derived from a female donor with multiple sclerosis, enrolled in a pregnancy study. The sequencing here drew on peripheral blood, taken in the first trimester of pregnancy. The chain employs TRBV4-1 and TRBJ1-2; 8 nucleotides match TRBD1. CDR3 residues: CASSQTQDRVADGYTF. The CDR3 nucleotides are TGCGCCAGCAGCCAAACGCAGGACAGGGTGGCAGATGGCTACACCTTC.